This is a list of T cell receptor beta chains from one sample in a study of technical replicates of blood from a few donors. Sequenced by immunoSEQ multiplex PCR; TCRdb stores in-frame clones only, minus some. This repertoire shows about 70,000 clones, over 85% found once; its top ten account for about 0.4%. The specimen sequenced was T cells isolated from PBMCs. The receptors come from a human donor in good health. The CDR3 runs from the conserved cysteine through the conserved F or W. D genes are given only for firm matches. Where a row states a size, it is once, few, many or the class of an expanded clone; other rows omit it.

CDR3aa | CDR3nt | d_gene | abundance | j_gene | v_gene
CASSIRTGNEKLFF | TGTGCCAGCAGCATAAGGACAGGGAATGAAAAACTGTTTTTT | TRBD1 | . | TRBJ1-4 | TRBV5-4
CASSLLAGERGTDTQYF | TGTGCCAGCAGCTTACTAGCGGGAGAGCGGGGCACAGATACGCAGTATTTT | TRBD2 | . | TRBJ2-3 | TRBV11-1
CASSIGQGDYEQYF | TGTGCCAGTAGTATAGGCCAGGGCGACTACGAGCAGTACTTC | . | . | TRBJ2-7 | TRBV19
CASSGRDSYYYGYTF | TGTGCCAGCAGTGGCCGGGACTCCTATTACTATGGCTACACCTTC | . | . | TRBJ1-2 | TRBV28
CASSLSVGTGPYEQYF | TGTGCCAGCAGCTTATCTGTCGGGACAGGTCCCTACGAGCAGTACTTC | TRBD1 | once | TRBJ2-7 | TRBV7-9
CASSKGTAYTYEQYF | TGTGCCAGCAGCAAAGGGACAGCCTACACCTACGAGCAGTACTTC | TRBD1 | . | TRBJ2-7 | TRBV6-5
CSARRDYEQYF | TGCAGTGCTAGACGGGACTACGAGCAGTACTTC | . | . | TRBJ2-7 | TRBV20-1
CASSGQGYSNQPQHF | TGTGCCAGCAGTGGACAGGGGTATAGCAATCAGCCCCAGCATTTT | TRBD1 | . | TRBJ1-5 | TRBV25-1
CASSIEPFSYEQYF | TGCGCCAGCAGCATAGAGCCCTTCTCCTACGAGCAGTACTTC | . | . | TRBJ2-7 | TRBV5-1
CASSASGTLFYEQYF | TGTGCCAGCAGTGCCTCCGGGACACTTTTCTACGAGCAGTACTTC | . | . | TRBJ2-7 | TRBV25-1
CSARDGRKQYF | TGCAGTGCTAGAGATGGCAGGAAGCAGTACTTC | . | . | TRBJ2-7 | TRBV20-1
CASSLEQGREKETQYF | TGTGCCAGCAGCTTAGAACAGGGACGAGAAAAAGAGACCCAGTACTTC | . | . | TRBJ2-5 | TRBV7-2
CASSLDTPAKNIQYF | TGCGCCAGCAGCTTGGATACACCAGCCAAAAACATTCAGTACTTC | . | . | TRBJ2-4 | TRBV5-1
CASSLGKGDRVRSEQYF | TGTGCCAGCAGCTTAGGTAAAGGGGACAGGGTGAGAAGCGAGCAGTACTTC | TRBD1 | . | TRBJ2-7 | TRBV7-2
CASSLIGGGLNEQFF | TGTGCCAGCAGCTTGATAGGCGGGGGTCTCAATGAGCAGTTCTTC | TRBD2 | . | TRBJ2-1 | TRBV5-4
CASSDLDRSSYEQYF | TGTGCCAGCAGTGATTTGGACAGGAGCTCCTACGAGCAGTACTTC | TRBD1 | . | TRBJ2-7 | TRBV2
CAAAISANEQFF | TGTGCCGCAGCGATTTCAGCAAATGAGCAGTTCTTC | . | . | TRBJ2-1 | TRBV27
CATSRSGTSVTGELFF | TGTGCCACCAGCAGGTCCGGGACTAGCGTCACCGGGGAGCTGTTTTTT | TRBD2 | . | TRBJ2-2 | TRBV15
CAIIRDRSLIGAFF | TGTGCCATCATCCGGGACAGATCTCTGATTGGAGCTTTCTTT | TRBD1 | . | TRBJ1-1 | TRBV10-3
CASALDIPSKNEQFF | TGTGCCAGTGCCCTCGACATCCCGTCTAAGAATGAGCAGTTCTTC | . | . | TRBJ2-1 | TRBV2
CASSLSREYYEQYF | TGTGCCAGCAGTTTATCTAGGGAGTACTACGAGCAGTACTTC | . | . | TRBJ2-7 | TRBV27
CASSAGTGGYQPQHF | TGCGCCAGCAGCGCGGGGACAGGGGGATATCAGCCCCAGCATTTT | TRBD1 | . | TRBJ1-5 | TRBV5-1
CSVERANTGELFF | TGCAGCGTCGAACGGGCGAACACCGGGGAGCTGTTTTTT | . | . | TRBJ2-2 | TRBV29-1
CASSVGQANQPQHF | TGTGCCAGCTCAGTAGGACAAGCAAATCAGCCCCAGCATTTT | . | . | TRBJ1-5 | TRBV18
CASSLVGNEQFF | TGTGCCAGCAGTTTGGTCGGCAATGAGCAGTTCTTC | . | once | TRBJ2-1 | TRBV27
CASSPGGMTGELFF | TGTGCCAGCAGCCCCGGAGGGATGACCGGGGAGCTGTTTTTT | . | . | TRBJ2-2 | TRBV11-2
CATSRDQGDPFPDTQYF | TGTGCCACCAGCAGAGATCAGGGGGATCCTTTTCCAGATACGCAGTATTTT | TRBD1 | . | TRBJ2-3 | TRBV15
CASSKGASNQPQHF | TGTGCCAGCAGTAAGGGGGCTAGCAATCAGCCCCAGCATTTT | TRBD1 | . | TRBJ1-5 | TRBV2
CASSPRQRRNTEAFF | TGTGCCAGCAGCCCCCGACAGAGGAGGAACACTGAAGCTTTCTTT | . | few | TRBJ1-1 | TRBV5-5
CASSEPGQENGYTF | TGTGCCAGCAGTGAACCCGGACAGGAGAATGGCTACACCTTC | TRBD1 | . | TRBJ1-2 | TRBV25-1
CASSPWTSGLETQYF | TGTGCCAGCAGCCCCTGGACTAGCGGGTTGGAGACCCAGTACTTC | TRBD2 | . | TRBJ2-5 | TRBV14
CASSYRRDSPSYEQYF | TGTGCCAGCAGTTACCGCCGGGACAGTCCTTCCTACGAGCAGTACTTC | TRBD1 | . | TRBJ2-7 | TRBV6-5
CASGLGDFEQYF | TGTGCTAGTGGTTTGGGGGACTTTGAGCAGTACTTC | . | . | TRBJ2-7 | TRBV12-5
CAWIHPSGTYNEQFF | TGTGCCTGGATTCATCCCAGCGGAACCTACAATGAGCAGTTCTTC | . | . | TRBJ2-1 | TRBV30
CASSFGGNRVRHEQFF | TGTGCCAGCAGCTTTGGGGGAAACAGGGTTAGACATGAGCAGTTCTTC | . | . | TRBJ2-1 | TRBV11-2
CASSVGGVSSYEQYF | TGTGCCAGCAGCGTAGGGGGGGTAAGCTCCTACGAGCAGTACTTC | . | . | TRBJ2-7 | TRBV9
CASTSRVRLPYEQYF | TGTGCCAGCACCAGTCGCGTACGACTTCCCTACGAGCAGTACTTC | . | once | TRBJ2-7 | TRBV6-6
CASSYATGGSGNTIYF | TGTGCCAGCAGTTACGCAACAGGGGGCTCTGGAAACACCATATATTTT | TRBD1 | . | TRBJ1-3 | TRBV6-5
CASSLGAGGSGNTIYF | TGTGCCAGCAGCTTAGGGGCCGGGGGCTCTGGAAACACCATATATTTT | . | . | TRBJ1-3 | TRBV7-9
CASSFSGRATNEQYF | TGTGCCAGCAGCTTTAGCGGGAGGGCCACCAACGAGCAGTACTTC | TRBD2 | . | TRBJ2-7 | TRBV5-4
CASSLPRPGTEAFF | TGTGCCAGCAGCTTGCCCAGGCCTGGCACTGAAGCTTTCTTT | . | . | TRBJ1-1 | TRBV5-4
CASSLAYGQHNYGYTF | TGTGCCAGCAGCTTGGCCTATGGACAGCATAACTATGGCTACACCTTC | . | . | TRBJ1-2 | TRBV5-8
CASSLGLAQQYF | TGTGCCAGCAGTTTAGGACTAGCTCAGCAGTATTTT | TRBD2 | few | TRBJ2-3 | TRBV28
CATSREKAGQGSYEQYF | TGTGCCACCAGCAGAGAAAAAGCGGGACAGGGCTCCTACGAGCAGTACTTC | TRBD1 | . | TRBJ2-7 | TRBV15
CATKQGASYEQYF | TGTGCCACTAAACAGGGCGCCTCCTACGAGCAGTACTTC | . | . | TRBJ2-7 | TRBV15